This entry lists 10 T cell receptor beta chains sequenced from one sample in a study of T cells in Graves' hyperthyroidism and ophthalmopathy (dated by TCRdb to about 2019). Library preparation was by multiplex PCR. TCRdb shows the sequencer as Illumina HiSeq 2000. The TCR beta CDR3 regions were amplified from the RNA transcripts. The first round of RT-PCR for the TCR CDR3 was performed with the HTBI primer set and the Qiagen OneStep RT-PCR kit. TCRdb's own reprocessing of the public reads used fastp at Q25 and MiXCR and kept productive beta chains. All rows with the same CDR3 protein become a single entry with the most common DNA and genes. This sample has over 650,000 distinct CDR3 sequences in its table, and about 15% of those were observed once. About 8.4% of the sample rests with the top ten. Source material: blood. These receptors originate from a man aged 18 to 29 with Graves' hyperthyroidism.

The chain couples TRBV20-1 to TRBJ2-4; a possible D gene is TRBD2 (6 bases). Germline loops: CDR1 DFQATT, CDR2 SNEGSKA (reference sequence). The CDR3 consists of 13 residues. The V end lost 0 bases, the J end lost 7 bases, and 10 bases lay between the germline ends. The CDR3 bases are TGCAGTGCTAGAGACCCCAGCGGGAACATTCAGTACTTC. Translating it yields CSARDPSGNIQYF.

The V call is TRBV7-9, the J call TRBJ1-5; D unclear. Trimming took off 2 bases at V and 5 bases at J, with 7 bases between the two ends. This CDR3 region has 13 residues. Germline V gene lookup returns CDR1 SEHNR and CDR2 FQNEAQ (reference sequence). The CDR3 spells CASSLSSDQPQHF. CDR3 coding DNA: TGTGCCAGCAGCTTATCCAGCGATCAGCCCCAGCATTTT.

In regard to this clonotype: A read error may account for a junction end that differs from germline. V gene TRBV7-2 combines with J gene TRBJ2-3; perhaps TRBD2 as D (7 bases). Germline-derived CDR1 and CDR2 are SGHTA and FQGNSA. This CDR3 contains 15 residues. The CDR3 protein is CAGSLGAGALDTQYF. In DNA form, the CDR3 reads TGTGCCGGCAGCTTAGGGGCGGGGGCGTTAGATACGCAGTATTTT.

This clonotype was seen only once. The chain employs TRBV5-4 and TRBJ2-5, with 8 bases fitting TRBD2. The germline gives CDR1 SGHNT, CDR2 YYREEE (reference sequence). J gave up 5 bases and V 4 bases, and 10 bases lay outside the gene matches. The CDR3 is 15 amino acids. The CDR3 bases are TGTGCCAGCAGCCCGGAAGGAGCGGGAGTGGAGACCCAGTACTTC. Residues: CASSPEGAGVETQYF.

This clonotype showed up many times. This CDR3 is CSPGTRFDEQFF. CDR3 coding DNA: TGCAGCCCCGGGACTAGATTCGATGAGCAGTTCTTC. The chain links TRBV20-1 to TRBJ2-1, with TRBD2 matching 8 bases. The CDR3 is 12 amino acids. Germline-derived CDR1 and CDR2 are DFQATT and SNEGSKA (reference sequence).

This clonotype was detected ten times or more. The V and J genes are TRBV4-2 and TRBJ2-1, with D perhaps matching TRBD1 (7 bases). CDR1 and CDR2 (germline): LGHNA, YNFKEQ. Trimming removed 3 bases from V and 6 bases from J, with 15 bases in between. This CDR3 region has 15 residues. CDR3 protein: CASSQVEGAGNEQFF. The CDR3, as DNA: TGTGCCAGCAGCCAGGTGGAGGGGGCGGGCAATGAGCAGTTCTTC.

This clonotype was detected a few times. V is TRBV20-1 and J is TRBJ2-2; 7 bases line up with TRBD2. Germline CDR1 DFQATT, CDR2 SNEGSKA (reference sequence). The junction had 5 bases not matched to a gene; V was cut back by 3 bases and J by 4 bases. The CDR3 extends over 14 amino acids. This CDR3 is CSASRGLLTGELFF. In DNA form, the CDR3 reads TGCAGTGCTAGTCGGGGACTACTCACCGGGGAGCTGTTTTTT.

This clonotype was observed many times. The chain is built from TRBV20-1 and TRBJ2-1, with no clear D. With 5 bases removed from V and 0 bases from J, the gap between germline ends came to 17 bases. The CDR3 is made up of 16 amino acids. The germline CDR1 and CDR2 sequences are DFQATT and SNEGSKA (reference sequence). The CDR3 protein is CSAPLVRSSSYNEQFF. The CDR3 DNA reads as TGCAGTGCTCCCCTAGTGCGCTCCAGCTCCTACAATGAGCAGTTCTTC.

This clonotype has a count of ten or more. V gene TRBV28 combines with J gene TRBJ1-1; the D gene is possibly TRBD1 (5 bases). V dropped 10 bases and J dropped 1 base, with 7 bases sitting between them. The CDR3 runs 11 residues. The germline V gene encodes CDR1 MDHEN and CDR2 SYDVKM. The CDR3 loop reads CAIRANTEAFF. The CDR3 region has the DNA TGTGCCATCAGGGCGAACACTGAAGCTTTCTTT.

The sample holds a few counts of this clonotype. The chain uses TRBV6-1 and TRBJ2-7, with a tentative D call TRBD2 (5 bases). The germline V and J ends were trimmed by 5 bases and 0 bases, with 17 bases remaining between them. CDR1 is MNHNS and CDR2 is SASEGT in the germline V gene. The CDR3 loop spans 16 amino acids. The CDR3, as DNA: TGTGCCAGCAGTCGATTGGGAGCCCGAACCTCCTACGAGCAGTACTTC. Amino acid sequence: CASSRLGARTSYEQYF.